These 21 T cell receptor beta chains originate from one sample sequenced in a study of cytomegalovirus exposure and HLA in healthy donors. The study ran its PCR with 60 Vbeta and 13 Jbeta primers. TCRdb's copy holds only in-frame clones and misses some; the assay was immunoSEQ multiplex PCR. The top ten hold 0.3% to 0.35% of the sample, which has about 250,000 clones, about 80% seen once. The sequencing input was PBMCs. These receptors came from a girl between 2 and 10 years old in good health and CMV-seronegative.

This clone was observed a single time. The CDR3: CASSLSPAGQGDNEQFF. CDR3 nucleotides: TGCGCCAGCAGCTTGTCGCCCGCGGGACAGGGTGACAATGAGCAGTTCTTC. The chain couples TRBV5-1 to TRBJ2-1; TRBD1 matches 9 bases. The CDR3 runs to 17 residues. Trimming took 1 base from V and 5 from J; bases not matched to a gene: 10. CDR1 is SGHRS and CDR2 is YFSETQ in the germline V gene.

The V gene is TRBV7-8, the J gene TRBJ2-2; 8 bases are a match to TRBD1. V lost 6 bases to trimming and J lost 6 bases; unmatched junction nucleotides: 6. The CDR3 runs to 14 residues. Germline V CDR1 and CDR2: SGHVS, FQNEAQ. The CDR3 spells CASRTGGGPGELFF. The CDR3 nucleotides read TGTGCCAGCAGAACAGGGGGAGGTCCCGGGGAGCTGTTTTTT.

The gene calls are TRBV19 and TRBJ2-7; 7 bases line up with TRBD2. The V gene end was trimmed by 10 bases and the J gene end by 4 bases; junction bases not matched to a gene: 10. Germline V gives CDR1 LNHDA, CDR2 SQIVND (reference sequence). The CDR3 runs 13 residues. CDR3 amino acids: CATKQASGYEQYF. Here the CDR3 DNA reads TGTGCCACAAAACAGGCTAGCGGATACGAGCAGTACTTC. Based on the CDR3 plus reference TRBV19 and TRBJ2-7, the full variable domain is DGGITQSPKYLFRKEGQNVTLSCEQNLNHDAMYWYRQDPGQGLRLIYYSQIVNDFQKGDIAEGYSVSREKKESFPLTVTSAQKNPTAFYLCATKQASGYEQYFGPGTRLTVT.

This clone appeared once. The chain links TRBV4-1 to TRBJ2-2, with TRBD1 matching over 7 bases. The ends lost 10 bases at V and 3 bases at J; junction bases unmatched: 8. This CDR3 region has 14 residues. Germline V CDR1 and CDR2: MGHRA, YSYEKL. The CDR3 here is CAIQGDSYTGELFF. The CDR3 DNA follows: TGCGCCATCCAGGGGGACAGCTACACCGGGGAGCTGTTTTTT.

A few counts support this clone. V gene TRBV5-4 combines with J gene TRBJ2-5; TRBD1 aligns across 7 bases. The V gene end was trimmed by 3 bases and the J gene end by 3 bases; junction bases not matched to a gene: 5. This CDR3 is built from 14 residues. Germline V gene lookup returns CDR1 SGHNT and CDR2 YYREEE (reference sequence). The CDR3 DNA follows: TGTGCCAGCAGCTCCCGGGACAGCGAAGAGACCCAGTACTTC. Its protein product is CASSSRDSEETQYF.

The rearrangement links TRBV6-5 to TRBJ1-4; 8 bases fit TRBD1. CDR1 and CDR2 from the germline V gene are MNHEY and SVGAGI. Trimming removed 0 bases from V and 7 bases from J; junction bases left unmatched: 7. This CDR3 region has 16 residues. The CDR3, as DNA: TGTGCCAGCAGTTACTCGTACCAGGGGGCAAGTGAAAAACTGTTTTTT. This codes for CASSYSYQGASEKLFF.

This chain joins TRBV18 and TRBJ1-1, with unresolved D. Germline CDR1 and CDR2: KGHSH and LQKENI. The CDR3 is 14 residues long. V was trimmed by 1 base and J by 11 bases, leaving 17 bases between them. The DNA for the CDR3 is TGTGCCAGCTCACCACTCTCCAGGCCATCGTGGGCTTTCTTT. Protein sequence: CASSPLSRPSWAFF.

The chain carries TRBV5-1 and TRBJ2-1; 10 nucleotides align to TRBD2. V lost 6 bases to trimming and J lost 5 bases; unmatched junction nucleotides: 5. The CDR3 contains 14 residues. The germline V gene encodes CDR1 SGHRS and CDR2 YFSETQ. For the CDR3, the DNA is TGCGCCAGCACCGGCCTAGCGGGGGACAATGAGCAGTTCTTC. Translation gives CASTGLAGDNEQFF.

V usage is TRBV4-2 and J usage is TRBJ1-4; 7 bases map to TRBD1. Germline trimming cut 4 bases from V and 4 bases from J; bases unmatched to any gene: 3. The CDR3 runs 14 residues. The V gene's germline CDR1 is LGHNA and CDR2 YNFKEQ. The CDR3 DNA reads as TGTGCCAGCAGCCGGGGACAGTTTAATGAAAAACTGTTTTTT. Amino acid sequence: CASSRGQFNEKLFF.

The J gene is TRBJ2-7, the V gene TRBV7-2, with TRBD2 matching 7 bases. The CDR3 consists of 16 residues. With 1 base clipped from V and 2 bases from J, the junction kept 8 bases outside the gene matches. Germline V gene sequence: CDR1 SGHTA, CDR2 FQGNSA. CDR3 sequence: CASSLVRPSGPYEQYF. The CDR3 nucleotides are TGTGCCAGCAGCTTAGTTAGGCCTAGCGGTCCCTACGAGCAGTACTTC.

The chain has TRBV5-4 and TRBJ1-2; the match to TRBD1 covers 8 bases. The germline CDR1 and CDR2 sequences are SGHNT and YYREEE (reference sequence). The CDR3 runs to 13 residues. J lost 7 bases, V lost 4 bases, and 6 bases had no gene match. Here the CDR3 DNA reads TGTGCCAGCAGCGTGGACAGGGCTGGTGGCTACACCTTC. Amino acids: CASSVDRAGGYTF.

Points on this clone: The same CDR3 also results from other DNA sequences found in this sample. The chain is built from TRBV5-1 and TRBJ2-5, with 7 bases that match TRBD1. CDR3 length: 13 amino acids. CDR1 is SGHRS and CDR2 is YFSETQ in the germline V gene. The V and J ends lost 4 bases and 5 bases, in that order; junction bases with no gene match: 5. DNA of the CDR3: TGCGCCAGCAGCCGAGGGGGCCAGGAGACCCAGTACTTC. Amino acid sequence: CASSRGGQETQYF.

The chain uses TRBV29-1 and TRBJ2-1, with TRBD2 matching 7 bases. The J segment lost 7 bases and the V segment lost 8 bases, leaving 26 bases of the junction unmatched. Germline V gene sequence: CDR1 SQVTM, CDR2 ANQGSEA. This CDR3 has 18 amino acids. The CDR3 region is CSFGGGSAAVQLRNEQFF. CDR3 nucleotide sequence: TGCAGCTTTGGCGGCGGGAGCGCCGCGGTACAGCTTCGGAATGAGCAGTTCTTC.

In its sample, this clone was seen a few times. The chain has TRBV6-5 and TRBJ2-2; tentatively, D is TRBD2 (5 bases). The V and J ends lost 2 bases and 3 bases respectively, with 7 bases between them. Germline V gene sequence: CDR1 MNHEY, CDR2 SVGAGI. This CDR3 region has 14 residues. The CDR3 DNA reads TGTGCCAGCAGTTACAGGGAGTACACCGGGGAGCTGTTTTTT. Its protein product is CASSYREYTGELFF.

This chain connects TRBV5-6 to TRBJ1-4, with D perhaps TRBD1 (5 bases). Germline V CDR1 and CDR2: SGHDT, YYEEEE. V was cut by 4 bases and J by 6 bases, with 19 bases left in between. The CDR3 consists of 16 residues. The CDR3 protein is CASSENPGLWDEKLFF. CDR3 DNA sequence: TGTGCCAGCAGCGAAAACCCGGGACTATGGGATGAAAAACTGTTTTTT.

V gene TRBV7-8 combines with J gene TRBJ2-1; 12 bases align to TRBD2. After removal of 2 bases from V and 6 bases from J, the junction contained 5 bases not matched to a gene. This CDR3 comprises 16 residues. Germline lookup yields CDR1 SGHVS and CDR2 FQNEAQ. The chain's CDR3 is CASSLITSGGSNEQFF. The DNA for the CDR3 is TGTGCCAGCAGCTTAATAACTAGCGGGGGGAGCAATGAGCAGTTCTTC.

CDR3 sequence reads: CASSLRASGGADTQYF. DNA of the CDR3: TGTGCCAGCAGCTTAAGGGCTAGCGGGGGGGCAGATACGCAGTATTTT. The V call is TRBV7-9, the J call TRBJ2-3, with 12 bases fitting TRBD2. The length of the CDR3 is 16 residues. With V trimmed by 2 bases and J by 4 bases, 4 bases remained unmatched. Germline V gene lookup returns CDR1 SEHNR and CDR2 FQNEAQ (reference sequence).

The chain couples TRBV6-5 to TRBJ1-1, with 8 positions matching TRBD1. The CDR3 covers 14 residues. Germline loops: CDR1 MNHEY, CDR2 SVGAGI. J lost 1 base, V lost 6 bases, and 4 bases had no gene match. The DNA of the CDR3 is TGTGCCAGCAGAGACAGGGGAGGGAACACTGAAGCTTTCTTT. Protein product: CASRDRGGNTEAFF.

The chain uses TRBV7-9 and TRBJ2-5; tentative D call: TRBD1 (6 bases). V was cut by 5 bases and J by 2 bases, with 18 bases left in between. The CDR3 is 16 amino acids. Germline V gene data show CDR1 as SEHNR and CDR2 as FQNEAQ (reference sequence). DNA for the CDR3: TGTGCCAGCAGCCCCCTTGGGACACAGGTTCAAGAGACCCAGTACTTC. Amino acid sequence: CASSPLGTQVQETQYF.

The chain is built from TRBV13 and TRBJ2-3; 13 positions agree with TRBD2. Germline lookup yields CDR1 PRHDT and CDR2 FYEKMQ (reference sequence). The CDR3 spans 14 residues. J was trimmed by 6 bases and V by 7 bases; bases with no gene match: 4. The CDR3 nucleotides are TGTGCCAGCAACGGACTAGCGGGGGTTGATACGCAGTATTTT. Translation: CASNGLAGVDTQYF.

This CDR3 is CASSYGRTSSYEQYF. The CDR3 DNA sequence: TGTGCCAGCAGTTACGGCAGGACAAGCTCCTACGAGCAGTACTTC. The chain employs TRBV6-5 and TRBJ2-7; weak D call: TRBD1 (5 bases). The CDR3 is made up of 15 amino acids. The germline V and J ends were trimmed by 2 bases and 0 bases, with 11 bases remaining between them. Germline V lookup: CDR1 MNHEY, CDR2 SVGAGI.